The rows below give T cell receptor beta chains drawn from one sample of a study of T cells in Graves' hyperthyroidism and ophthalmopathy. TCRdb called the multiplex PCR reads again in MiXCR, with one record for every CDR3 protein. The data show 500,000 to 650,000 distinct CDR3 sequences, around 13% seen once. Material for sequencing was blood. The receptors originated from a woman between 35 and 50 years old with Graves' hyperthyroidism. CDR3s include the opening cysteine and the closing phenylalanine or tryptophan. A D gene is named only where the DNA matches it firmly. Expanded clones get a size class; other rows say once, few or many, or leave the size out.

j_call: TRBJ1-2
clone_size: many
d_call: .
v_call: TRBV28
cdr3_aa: CAIAPGQSWYGYTF
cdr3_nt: TGTGCCATCGCCCCCGGACAGTCGTGGTATGGCTACACCTTC

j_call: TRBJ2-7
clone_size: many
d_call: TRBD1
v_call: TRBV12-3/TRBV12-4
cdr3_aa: CASSLDRDGEQYF
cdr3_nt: TGTGCCAGCAGTTTGGACAGGGATGGCGAGCAGTACTTC

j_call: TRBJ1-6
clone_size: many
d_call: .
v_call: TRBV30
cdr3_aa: CAHRPRTANSPLHF
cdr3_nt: TGTGCCCATCGGCCCAGGACGGCAAATTCACCCCTCCACTTT

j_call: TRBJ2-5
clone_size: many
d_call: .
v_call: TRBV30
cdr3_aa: CASQGGAGETQYF
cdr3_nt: TGTGCCTCTCAGGGGGGCGCAGGAGAGACCCAGTACTTC

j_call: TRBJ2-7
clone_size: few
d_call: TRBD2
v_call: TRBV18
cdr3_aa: CASSPGGAGVLEQYF
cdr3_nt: TGTGCCAGCTCACCAGGAGGAGCGGGAGTCCTCGAGCAGTACTTC

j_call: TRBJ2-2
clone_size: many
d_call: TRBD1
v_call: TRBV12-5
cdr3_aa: CASGSPRTGPNTGELFF
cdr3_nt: TGTGCTAGTGGTTCGCCACGGACAGGACCGAACACCGGGGAGCTGTTTTTT

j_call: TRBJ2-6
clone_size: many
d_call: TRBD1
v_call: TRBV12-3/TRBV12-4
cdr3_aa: CASTGQGLGSGANVLTF
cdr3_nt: TGTGCCAGCACCGGACAGGGGTTGGGCTCTGGGGCCAACGTCCTGACTTTC

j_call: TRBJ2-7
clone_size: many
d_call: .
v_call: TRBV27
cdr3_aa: CASRWGKHSYEQYF
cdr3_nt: TGTGCCAGCAGATGGGGTAAACACTCCTACGAGCAGTACTTC

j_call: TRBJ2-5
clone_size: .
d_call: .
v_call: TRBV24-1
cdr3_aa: CATSTGIRETQYF
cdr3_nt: TGTGCCACCAGCACAGGCATCCGGGAGACCCAGTACTTC

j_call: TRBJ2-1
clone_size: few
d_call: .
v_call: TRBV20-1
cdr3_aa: CSARDRQNNEQFF
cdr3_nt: TGCAGTGCTAGAGATAGACAGAACAATGAGCAGTTCTTC

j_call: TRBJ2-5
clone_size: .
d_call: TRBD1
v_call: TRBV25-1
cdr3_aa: CASSPPRDRGLTQYF
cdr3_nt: TGTGCCAGCAGTCCTCCGAGGGACAGGGGGTTAACCCAGTACTTC

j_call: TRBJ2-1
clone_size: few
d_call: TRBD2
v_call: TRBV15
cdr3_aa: CATSRDVDSGRNEQFF
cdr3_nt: TGTGCCACCAGCAGAGATGTCGATAGCGGGAGAAATGAGCAGTTCTTC

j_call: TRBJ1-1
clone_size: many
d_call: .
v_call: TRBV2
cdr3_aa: CASKLQDTEAFF
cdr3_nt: TGTGCCAGCAAACTTCAGGACACTGAAGCTTTCTTT

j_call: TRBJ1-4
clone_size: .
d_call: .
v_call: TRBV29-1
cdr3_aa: CSVALVRNEKLFF
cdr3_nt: TGCAGCGTTGCCCTGGTCAGGAATGAAAAACTGTTTTTT

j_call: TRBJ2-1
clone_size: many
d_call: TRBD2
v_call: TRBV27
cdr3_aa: CASSMTSGSLYNEQFF
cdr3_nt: TGTGCCAGCAGTATGACTAGCGGGAGCCTCTACAATGAGCAGTTCTTC

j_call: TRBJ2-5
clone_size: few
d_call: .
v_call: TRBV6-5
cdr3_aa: CASSYVVGETQYF
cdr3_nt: TGTGCCAGCAGTTACGTGGTAGGGGAGACCCAGTACTTC

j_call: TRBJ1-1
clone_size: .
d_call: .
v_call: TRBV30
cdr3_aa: CAWSLVRMNTEAFF
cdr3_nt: TGTGCCTGGAGTCTGGTCAGGATGAACACTGAAGCTTTCTTT

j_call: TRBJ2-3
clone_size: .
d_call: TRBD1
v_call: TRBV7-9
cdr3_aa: CASSFPPGQGITDTQYF
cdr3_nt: TGTGCCAGCAGCTTTCCTCCGGGACAGGGTATAACAGATACGCAGTATTTT

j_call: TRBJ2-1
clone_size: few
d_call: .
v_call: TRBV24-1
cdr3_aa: CATSWIPGTNSYNEQFF
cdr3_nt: TGTGCCACCAGCTGGATTCCTGGGACAAACTCCTACAATGAGCAGTTCTTC

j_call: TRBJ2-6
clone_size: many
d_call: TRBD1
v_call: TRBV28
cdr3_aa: CASSPTGQGHAISGANVLTF
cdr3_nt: TGTGCCAGCAGTCCCACGGGACAGGGCCACGCTATCTCTGGGGCCAACGTCCTGACTTTC

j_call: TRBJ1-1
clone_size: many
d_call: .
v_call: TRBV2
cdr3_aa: CASSTGSGTEAFF
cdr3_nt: TGTGCCAGCAGTACAGGTTCGGGCACTGAAGCTTTCTTT

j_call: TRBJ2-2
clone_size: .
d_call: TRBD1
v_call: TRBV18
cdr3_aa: CASSPAPGTGETGELFF
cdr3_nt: TGTGCCAGCTCACCGGCCCCGGGGACAGGGGAAACCGGGGAGCTGTTTTTT

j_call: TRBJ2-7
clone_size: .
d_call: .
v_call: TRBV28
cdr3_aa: CASRKMGEYEQYF
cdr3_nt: TGTGCCAGCAGGAAAATGGGCGAGTACGAGCAGTACTTC

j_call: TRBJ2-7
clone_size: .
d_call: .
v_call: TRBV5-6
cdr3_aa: CTSSLDVTYEQYF
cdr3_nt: TGTACCAGCAGCTTGGACGTCACCTACGAGCAGTACTTC

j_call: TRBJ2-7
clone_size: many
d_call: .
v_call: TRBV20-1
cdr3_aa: CSARPDVYEQYF
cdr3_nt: TGCAGTGCTAGACCGGACGTGTACGAGCAGTACTTC

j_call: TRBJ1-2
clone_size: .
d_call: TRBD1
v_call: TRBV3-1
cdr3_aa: CASSQGTGPYGYTF
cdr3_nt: TGTGCCAGCAGCCAAGGGACAGGGCCCTATGGCTACACCTTC

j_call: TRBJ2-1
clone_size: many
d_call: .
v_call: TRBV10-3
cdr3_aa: CAISEFVSGYNEQFF
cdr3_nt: TGTGCCATCAGTGAGTTCGTAAGCGGGTACAATGAGCAGTTCTTC

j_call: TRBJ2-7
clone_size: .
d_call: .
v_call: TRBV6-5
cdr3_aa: CASSYTGTYEQYF
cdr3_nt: TGTGCCAGCAGTTACACAGGTACCTACGAGCAGTACTTC

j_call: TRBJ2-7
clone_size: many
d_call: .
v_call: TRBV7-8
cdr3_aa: CASSLEIDGGENAYEQYF
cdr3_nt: TGTGCCAGCAGCTTAGAAATCGACGGGGGAGAGAATGCCTACGAGCAGTACTTC

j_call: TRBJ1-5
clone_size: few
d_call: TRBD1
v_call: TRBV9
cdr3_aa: CASSVGDREAPQHF
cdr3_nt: TGTGCCAGCAGCGTAGGAGACAGGGAAGCGCCCCAGCATTTT

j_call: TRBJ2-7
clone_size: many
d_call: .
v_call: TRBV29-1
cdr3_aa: CSVGGGQESYEQYF
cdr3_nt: TGCAGCGTTGGGGGGGGACAGGAGTCCTACGAGCAGTACTTC

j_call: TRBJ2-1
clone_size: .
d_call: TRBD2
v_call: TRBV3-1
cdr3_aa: CASSHLAGGEYNEQFF
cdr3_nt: TGTGCCAGCAGCCACTTAGCGGGAGGAGAGTACAATGAGCAGTTCTTC

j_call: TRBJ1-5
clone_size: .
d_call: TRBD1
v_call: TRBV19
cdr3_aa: CASGQDFNQPQHF
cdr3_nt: TGTGCCAGCGGACAGGACTTTAATCAGCCCCAGCATTTT

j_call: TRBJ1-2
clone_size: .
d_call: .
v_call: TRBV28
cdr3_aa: CASSLSPGAGYTF
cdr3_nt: TGTGCCAGCAGTTTATCCCCGGGCGCGGGCTACACCTTC

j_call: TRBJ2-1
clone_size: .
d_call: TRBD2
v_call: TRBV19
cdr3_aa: CASSIVEREGFYNEQFF
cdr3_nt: TGTGCCAGTAGTATAGTCGAGCGGGAAGGCTTCTACAATGAGCAGTTCTTC

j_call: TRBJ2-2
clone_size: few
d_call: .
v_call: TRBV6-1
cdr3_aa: CASADRDTGELFF
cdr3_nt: TGTGCCAGCGCAGACAGAGACACCGGGGAGCTGTTTTTT

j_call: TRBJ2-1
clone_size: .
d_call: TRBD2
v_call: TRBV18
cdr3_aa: CASSPPTRLAVNEQFF
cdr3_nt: TGTGCCAGCTCACCACCAACGAGACTAGCGGTCAATGAGCAGTTCTTC

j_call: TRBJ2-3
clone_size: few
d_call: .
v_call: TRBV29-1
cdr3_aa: CSVERASTDTQYF
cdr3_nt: TGCAGCGTAGAGCGGGCTAGCACAGATACGCAGTATTTT

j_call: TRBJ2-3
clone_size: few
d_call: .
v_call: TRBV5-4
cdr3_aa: CASSPRKDYRAADTQYF
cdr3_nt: TGTGCCAGCAGCCCGAGGAAGGACTACCGGGCCGCAGATACGCAGTATTTT

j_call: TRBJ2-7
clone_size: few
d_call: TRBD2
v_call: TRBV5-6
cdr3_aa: CASSLDPSGRGLYEQYF
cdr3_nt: TGTGCCAGCAGCTTGGATCCTAGCGGGAGGGGCCTCTACGAGCAGTACTTC

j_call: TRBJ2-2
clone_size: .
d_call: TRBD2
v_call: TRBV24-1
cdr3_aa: CATSPTSGRLTGELFF
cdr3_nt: TGTGCCACCAGTCCGACTAGCGGAAGATTGACCGGGGAGCTGTTTTTT

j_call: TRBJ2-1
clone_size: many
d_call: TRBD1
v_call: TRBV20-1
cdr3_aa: CSAFRTGNEQFF
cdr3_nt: TGCAGTGCTTTCCGGACAGGGAATGAGCAGTTCTTC

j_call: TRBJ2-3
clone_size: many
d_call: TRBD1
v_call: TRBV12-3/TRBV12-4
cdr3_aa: CASELDRGTDTQYF
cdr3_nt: TGTGCCAGCGAGTTGGACAGGGGCACAGATACGCAGTATTTT

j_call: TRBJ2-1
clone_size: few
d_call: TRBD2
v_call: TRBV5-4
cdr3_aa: CASSSPPLAGYVNEQFF
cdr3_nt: TGTGCCAGCAGCTCGCCCCCGCTAGCGGGATATGTTAATGAGCAGTTCTTC

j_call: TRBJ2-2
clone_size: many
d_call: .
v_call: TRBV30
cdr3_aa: CAFNAGELFF
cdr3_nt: TGTGCCTTTAATGCCGGGGAGCTGTTTTTT

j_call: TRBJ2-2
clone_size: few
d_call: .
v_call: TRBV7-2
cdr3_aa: CASTKPRDLPPGELFF
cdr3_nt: TGTGCCAGTACCAAGCCCCGGGACTTGCCTCCTGGGGAGCTGTTTTTT

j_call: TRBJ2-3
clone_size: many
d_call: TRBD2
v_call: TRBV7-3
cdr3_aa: CASSLKFTSADTQYF
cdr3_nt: TGTGCCAGCAGCTTAAAATTTACTAGCGCAGATACGCAGTATTTT

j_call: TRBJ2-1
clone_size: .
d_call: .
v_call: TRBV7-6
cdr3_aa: CASSLAGRYNEQFF
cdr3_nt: TGTGCCAGCAGCTTAGCGGGCAGATACAATGAGCAGTTCTTC

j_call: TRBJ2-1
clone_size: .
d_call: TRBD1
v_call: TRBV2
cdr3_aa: CASSLPGTAYNEQFF
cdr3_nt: TGTGCCAGCAGCTTGCCCGGGACAGCGTACAATGAGCAGTTCTTC

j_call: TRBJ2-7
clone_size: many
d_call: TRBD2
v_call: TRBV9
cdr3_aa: CASSLTSDQYEQYF
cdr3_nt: TGTGCCAGCAGCCTAACTAGCGACCAATACGAGCAGTACTTC

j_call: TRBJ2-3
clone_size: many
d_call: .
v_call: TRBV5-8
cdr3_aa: CASSLISGSSTDTQYF
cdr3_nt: TGTGCCAGCAGCCTTATCAGCGGCTCTAGCACAGATACGCAGTATTTT

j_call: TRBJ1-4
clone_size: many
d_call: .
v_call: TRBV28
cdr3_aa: CASRQRPWLSEKLFF
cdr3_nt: TGTGCCAGCAGACAAAGGCCGTGGTTGAGTGAAAAACTGTTTTTT

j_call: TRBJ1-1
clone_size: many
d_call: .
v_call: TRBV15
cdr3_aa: CATSRDLGGRTEAFF
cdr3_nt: TGTGCCACCAGCAGAGATTTAGGGGGAAGGACTGAAGCTTTCTTT